The T cell receptor beta chain under discussion was sequenced for a study of blood T cell repertoires in COVID-19. Study-level background: Samples representing acute and convalescent COVID-19 were sourced from the United States, Italy and Spain.

This clone appeared a single time. Authors' analysis steps: Researchers report that nucleated cell counts were estimated from reference gene primer amplification. Clones were read by immunoSEQ multiplex PCR, and TCRdb kept only the in-frame ones, dropping some. The V and J calls and clone size come from that table; D and trimming were worked out from the DNA. The table lists under 200,000 clones, 65% to 90% of them singletons, with roughly 8.6% in the top ten. With 1 base clipped from V and 5 bases from J, the junction kept 10 bases outside the gene matches. This CDR3 has 16 amino acids. CDR1 and CDR2 (germline): LGHNA, YNFKEQ.

The chain is built from TRBV4-2 and TRBJ1-2; 7 positions agree with TRBD1. Sequencing was performed on peripheral blood. This TCR was sampled from a man aged 55-75 years with acute or convalescent COVID-19. The CDR3 loop reads CASSQVGRGTAYGYTF. Here the CDR3 DNA reads TGTGCCAGCAGCCAAGTCGGCCGAGGGACAGCATATGGCTACACCTTC.